A single sample is the source of the 9 T cell receptor beta chains below, sequenced in a study of cytomegalovirus exposure and HLA in healthy donors. The PCR had 60 Vbeta and 13 Jbeta primers. Profiling relied on immunoSEQ multiplex PCR, and the TCRdb table lists in-frame clones only, not all of them. The sample contains approximately 85,000 clones, roughly 80% of which appear only once. Sequencing was done on a sample of PBMCs. The receptors come from a man aged 45-65 years in good health and CMV-seropositive.

In its sample, this clone was seen a few times. The genes are TRBV6-1 and TRBJ1-2; D remains unclear. The CDR3 spans 12 residues. With 6 bases removed from V and 1 base from J, the gap between germline ends came to 6 bases. Germline assignment: CDR1 MNHNS and CDR2 SASEGT. The CDR3 DNA reads as TGTGCCAGCAGATTATTTAACTATGGCTACACCTTC. This encodes CASRLFNYGYTF.

This rearrangement joins TRBV5-6 to TRBJ2-1; D may be TRBD2 (6 bases). CDR3 length equals 15 residues. Trimming pared 5 bases from V and 4 bases from J, leaving 16 bases between. Germline CDR1 reads SGHDT; CDR2 reads YYEEEE. The CDR3 sequence: CASREGPIPYNEQFF. The CDR3 bases are TGTGCCAGCAGGGAGGGCCCAATCCCGTACAATGAGCAGTTCTTC.

The chain recombines TRBV11-3 with TRBJ2-6; perhaps TRBD1 as D (6 bases). The V gene's germline CDR1 is SGHNT and CDR2 YENEEA. Trimming left V 1 base short and J 4 bases short, with 14 bases between. This CDR3 comprises 17 residues. The DNA for the CDR3 is TGTGCCAGCAGCTTAGGTGCAGGGGCGAGGGGGGCCAACGTCCTGACTTTC. It is translated as CASSLGAGARGANVLTF.

This chain uses TRBV7-2 with TRBJ2-3; D unresolved. The CDR3 length is 12 residues. The V end was cut by 4 bases, the J end by 2 bases, with 4 bases between. CDR1 and CDR2 from the germline V gene are SGHTA and FQGNSA. CDR3 DNA sequence: TGTGCCAGCAGCTACTTCACAGATACGCAGTATTTT. Translating gives CASSYFTDTQYF.

This clone was seen once. The chain uses TRBV12-2 and TRBJ2-7; no check of the table's D call, TRBD2, against the DNA was made. TRBV12-2 is annotated as a pseudogene. CDR3 length: 15 residues. The CDR3 reads CASRSREPWSYEQYF. The CDR3 region has the DNA TGTGCAAGTCGCTCGCGGGAGCCGTGGTCCTACGAGCAGTACTTC.

This clone has a handful of counts. The chain links TRBV11-2 to TRBJ2-5; 12 bases map to TRBD1. The CDR3 is 15 residues long. Germline CDR1 is SGHAT and CDR2 is FQNNGV. V lost 5 bases, J lost 5 bases, and 6 bases stayed unmatched. The CDR3 nucleotides read TGTGCCAGCAGCCCCGGGACAGGGGGCTTGGAGACCCAGTACTTC. It specifies CASSPGTGGLETQYF.

Many counts were recorded for this clone. V gene TRBV7-9 combines with J gene TRBJ1-5; D perhaps matches TRBD1 (5 bases). Trimming removed 3 bases at V and 6 bases at J, with 15 bases between. The CDR3 spans 15 residues. Germline CDR1 SEHNR, CDR2 FQNEAQ (reference sequence). The CDR3 nucleotides read TGTGCCAGCAGCTTCTCGGGGGGGTTGAGTCAGCCCCAGCATTTT. It specifies CASSFSGGLSQPQHF. Based on the CDR3 plus reference TRBV7-9 and TRBJ1-5, the full variable domain is DTGVSQNPRHKITKRGQNVTFRCDPISEHNRLYWYRQTLGQGPEFLTYFQNEAQLEKSRLLSDRFSAERPKGSFSTLEIQRTEQGDSAMYLCASSFSGGLSQPQHFGDGTRLSIL.

A note on this clone: Germline and junction disagree at one end, which may indicate a read error. The rearrangement links TRBV7-9 to TRBJ1-1; 7 bases line up with TRBD1. Germline CDR1 is SEHNR and CDR2 is FQNEAQ (reference sequence). The CDR3 loop spans 17 amino acids. The CDR3 region is CSSSFFPNRGANTEAFF. CDR3 nucleotides: TGTTCCAGCAGCTTTTTTCCGAACAGGGGCGCGAACACTGAAGCTTTCTTT. Variable domain in full (rest from reference TRBV7-9 and TRBJ1-1): DTGVSQNPRHKITKRGQNVTFRCDPISEHNRLYWYRQTLGQGPEFLTYFQNEAQLEKSRLLSDRFSAERPKGSFSTLEIQRTEQGDSAMYLCSSSFFPNRGANTEAFFGQGTRLTVV.

A single count supports this clone. The genes are TRBV6-1 and TRBJ2-7; 7 bases fit TRBD1. After removal of 6 bases from V and 5 bases from J, the junction contained 7 bases not matched to a gene. The germline V gene has CDR1 MNHNS and CDR2 SASEGT. The CDR3 spans 13 residues. CDR3 nucleotide sequence: TGTGCCAGCAGAATAGACAGGGCCCACGAGCAGTACTTC. As protein: CASRIDRAHEQYF.